This T cell receptor (beta chain) was sequenced in a study of T cell changes during pregnancy in multiple sclerosis (dated by TCRdb to the late 2010s). Study-level background: In women with multiple sclerosis, the researchers looked at how the T cell repertoire shifted as pregnancy progressed.

Libraries were constructed by the immunoSEQ multiplex PCR assay. The immuneACCESS repertoire file appears here via TCRdb, limited to in-frame rearrangements. These files lack a portion of the clones; in checked studies, under half of the deficit traces to unresolved V genes, and the cause of the others is not known. The sample table records 50,000 to 60,000 clones; 80% to 90% of these occur just once. The ten largest clones take up 0.38% of the sample. On this clone: The antigen this receptor binds is unknown. Base qualities are missing; no much larger clone stands one base away.

Reading from cysteine to phenylalanine, the CDR3 counts 14 amino acids. Here the CDR3 DNA is all that survives: 42 bases in frame from base 1. The germline V gene encodes CDR1 SNHLY and CDR2 FYNNEI. Relative to germline, V is 4 bases shorter and J is 3 bases shorter, with 10 bases between their ends. This clonotype originated in a female donor with multiple sclerosis, enrolled in a pregnancy study. The sample here was CD4+ T cells from peripheral blood mononuclear cells, taken in the third trimester of pregnancy. The chain uses TRBV2 and TRBJ1-5; the D region possibly corresponds to TRBD1 (6 bases align). The CDR3 protein is CASSVTGINQPQHF. In nucleotide form, the sequence is TGTGCCAGCAGTGTAACAGGGATCAATCAGCCCCAGCATTTT.